This T cell receptor beta chain was captured by sequencing in a study of T cell clonality in common variable immunodeficiency. Findings of the study overall: Fewer deletions and N-nucleotide insertions were reportedly seen in common variable immunodeficiency TCR beta sequences.

Trimming cost V 4 bases and J 3 bases; bases outside gene matches: 5. The CDR3 length is 16 residues. CDR1 is LNHDA and CDR2 is SQIVND in the germline V gene (reference sequence). On this clone: As yet, its antigen is unknown. The read ends 3 residues before the CDR3 terminus; that terminus is restored from the germline J gene.

Produced via immunoSEQ multiplex PCR; TCRdb's table is partial and in-frame only. Here the sample table reports about 15,000 clones. This receptor was obtained from a human donor with common variable immunodeficiency. The V and J genes are TRBV19 and TRBJ2-1; 11 bases are shared with TRBD2. Sequences were obtained from peripheral blood mononuclear cells. The CDR3 spells CASSTAGTSGYNEQFF. The sequenced part of the CDR3 DNA is TGTGCCAGTAGTACCGCCGGGACTAGCGGCTACAATGAG.